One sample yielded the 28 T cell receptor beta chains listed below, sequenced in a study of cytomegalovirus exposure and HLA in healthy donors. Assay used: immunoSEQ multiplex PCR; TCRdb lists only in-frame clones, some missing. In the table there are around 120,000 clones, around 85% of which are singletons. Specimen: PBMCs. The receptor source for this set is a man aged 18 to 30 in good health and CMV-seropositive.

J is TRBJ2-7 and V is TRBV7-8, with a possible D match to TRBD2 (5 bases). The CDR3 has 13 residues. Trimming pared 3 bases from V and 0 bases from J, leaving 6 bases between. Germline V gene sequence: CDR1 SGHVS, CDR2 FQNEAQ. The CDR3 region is CASSLRASYEQYF. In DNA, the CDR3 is TGTGCCAGCAGCTTGAGGGCCTCCTACGAGCAGTACTTC.

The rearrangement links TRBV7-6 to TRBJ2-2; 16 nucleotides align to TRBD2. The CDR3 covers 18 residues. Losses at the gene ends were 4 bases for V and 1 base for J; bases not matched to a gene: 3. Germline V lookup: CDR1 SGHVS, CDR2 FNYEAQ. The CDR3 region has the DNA TGTGCCAGCAGCTACGGGACTAGCGGGGGGGAGAACACCGGGGAGCTGTTTTTT. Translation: CASSYGTSGGENTGELFF. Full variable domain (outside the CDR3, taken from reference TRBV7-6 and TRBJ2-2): GAGVSQSPRYKVTKRGQDVALRCDPISGHVSLYWYRQALGQGPEFLTYFNYEAQQDKSGLPNDRFSAERPEGSISTLTIQRTEQRDSAMYRCASSYGTSGGENTGELFFGEGSRLTVL.

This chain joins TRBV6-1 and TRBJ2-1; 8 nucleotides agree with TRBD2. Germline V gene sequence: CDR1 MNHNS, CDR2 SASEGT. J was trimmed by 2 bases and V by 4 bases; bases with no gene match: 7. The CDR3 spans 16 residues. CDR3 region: CASSGRAGAAYNEQFF. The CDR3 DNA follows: TGTGCCAGCAGTGGTCGAGCGGGGGCCGCCTACAATGAGCAGTTCTTC.

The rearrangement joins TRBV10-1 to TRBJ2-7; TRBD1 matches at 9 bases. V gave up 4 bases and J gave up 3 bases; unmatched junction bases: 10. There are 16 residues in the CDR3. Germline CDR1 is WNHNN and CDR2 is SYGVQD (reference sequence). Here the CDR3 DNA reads TGCGCCAGCAGTGGCCCACCGGGACAGGGCTACTACGAGCAGTACTTC. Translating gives CASSGPPGQGYYEQYF.

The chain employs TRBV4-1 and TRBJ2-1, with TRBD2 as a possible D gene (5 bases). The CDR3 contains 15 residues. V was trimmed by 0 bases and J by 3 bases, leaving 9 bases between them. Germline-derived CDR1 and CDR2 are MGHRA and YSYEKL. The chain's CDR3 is CASSQEGSGYNEQFF. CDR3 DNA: TGCGCCAGCAGCCAAGAGGGAAGCGGCTACAATGAGCAGTTCTTC.

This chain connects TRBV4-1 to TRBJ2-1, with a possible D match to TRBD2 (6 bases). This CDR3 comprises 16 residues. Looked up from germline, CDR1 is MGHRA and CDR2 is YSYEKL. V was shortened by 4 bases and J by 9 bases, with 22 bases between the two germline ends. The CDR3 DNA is TGCGCCAGCAGCCTTTTCACCCTGGGGACTCCGGGTGAGCAGTTCTTC. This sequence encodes CASSLFTLGTPGEQFF.

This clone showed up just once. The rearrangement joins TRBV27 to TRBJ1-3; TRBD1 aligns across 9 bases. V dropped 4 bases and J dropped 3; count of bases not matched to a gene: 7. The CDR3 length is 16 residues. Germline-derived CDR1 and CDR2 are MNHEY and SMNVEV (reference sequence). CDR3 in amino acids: CASSSSGTGFGNTIYF. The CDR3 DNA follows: TGTGCCAGCAGTTCATCCGGGACAGGGTTTGGAAACACCATATATTTT.

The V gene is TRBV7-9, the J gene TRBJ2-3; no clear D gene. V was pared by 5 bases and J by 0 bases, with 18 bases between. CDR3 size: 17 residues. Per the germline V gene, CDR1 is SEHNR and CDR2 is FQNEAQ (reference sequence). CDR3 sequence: CASSPVFGQPSTDTQYF. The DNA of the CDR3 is TGTGCCAGCAGCCCCGTTTTTGGGCAACCTAGCACAGATACGCAGTATTTT. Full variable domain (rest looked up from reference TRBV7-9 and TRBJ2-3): DTGVSQNPRHKITKRGQNVTFRCDPISEHNRLYWYRQTLGQGPEFLTYFQNEAQLEKSRLLSDRFSAERPKGSFSTLEIQRTEQGDSAMYLCASSPVFGQPSTDTQYFGPGTRLTVL.

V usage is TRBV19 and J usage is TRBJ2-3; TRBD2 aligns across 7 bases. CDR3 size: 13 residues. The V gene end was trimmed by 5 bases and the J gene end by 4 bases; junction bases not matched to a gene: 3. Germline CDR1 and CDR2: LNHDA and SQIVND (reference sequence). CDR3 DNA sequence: TGTGCCAGTAGTCGGGGGGACCCAGATACGCAGTATTTT. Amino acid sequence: CASSRGDPDTQYF. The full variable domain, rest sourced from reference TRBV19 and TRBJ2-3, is DGGITQSPKYLFRKEGQNVTLSCEQNLNHDAMYWYRQDPGQGLRLIYYSQIVNDFQKGDIAEGYSVSREKKESFPLTVTSAQKNPTAFYLCASSRGDPDTQYFGPGTRLTVL.

The CDR3 sequence is CASSLAGQGRYNSPLHF. CDR3 DNA: TGTGCCAGCAGCTTGGCAGGTCAGGGGCGCTATAATTCACCCCTCCACTTT. The chain carries TRBV5-6 and TRBJ1-6; D might be TRBD1 (6 bases). This CDR3 has 17 residues. Between the trimmed V and J ends, which lost 0 bases and 3 bases, there was a span of 13 bases. Looked up from germline, CDR1 is SGHDT and CDR2 is YYEEEE.

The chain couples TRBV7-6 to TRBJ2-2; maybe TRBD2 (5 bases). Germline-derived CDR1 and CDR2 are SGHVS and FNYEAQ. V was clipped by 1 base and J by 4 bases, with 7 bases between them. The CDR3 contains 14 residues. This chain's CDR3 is CASSLEGSTGELFF. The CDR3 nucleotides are TGTGCCAGCAGCTTAGAAGGGAGCACCGGGGAGCTGTTTTTT.

CDR3 residues: CASTEELGLSYEQYF. In DNA form, the CDR3 reads TGTGCCAGCACCGAAGAACTGGGACTGAGCTACGAGCAGTACTTC. V is TRBV6-6 and J is TRBJ2-7; D might be TRBD2 (6 bases). V dropped 7 bases and J dropped 3 bases, with 19 bases sitting between them. CDR3 size: 15 residues. Germline-derived CDR1 and CDR2 are MNHNY and SVGAGI (reference sequence).

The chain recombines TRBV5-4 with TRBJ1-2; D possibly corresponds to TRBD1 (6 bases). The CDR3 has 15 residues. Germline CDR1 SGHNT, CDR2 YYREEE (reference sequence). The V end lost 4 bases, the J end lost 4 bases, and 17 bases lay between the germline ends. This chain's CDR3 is CASSLGDRTLYGYTF. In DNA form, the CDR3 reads TGTGCCAGCAGCCTGGGCGACAGGACACTCTATGGCTACACCTTC.

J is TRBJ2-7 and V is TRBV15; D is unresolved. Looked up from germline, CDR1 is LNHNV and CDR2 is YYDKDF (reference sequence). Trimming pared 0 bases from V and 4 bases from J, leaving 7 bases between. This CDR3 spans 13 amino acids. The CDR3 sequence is CATSRDREYEQYF. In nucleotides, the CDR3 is TGTGCCACCAGCAGAGATCGCGAGTACGAGCAGTACTTC.

CDR3 region: CASSLDLIGGSSGANVLTF. The CDR3 region has the DNA TGCGCCAGCAGCCTAGACCTAATCGGGGGGTCCTCTGGGGCCAACGTCCTGACTTTC. The chain couples TRBV4-1 to TRBJ2-6; 7 bases match TRBD2. The CDR3 runs 19 residues. The germline V gene encodes CDR1 MGHRA and CDR2 YSYEKL. J gave up 0 bases and V 4 bases, and 12 bases lay outside the gene matches.

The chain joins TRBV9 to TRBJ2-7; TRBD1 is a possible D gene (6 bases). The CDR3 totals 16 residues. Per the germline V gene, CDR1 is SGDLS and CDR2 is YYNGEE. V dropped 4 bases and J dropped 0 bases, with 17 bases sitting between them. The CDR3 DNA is TGTGCCAGCAGCCCAATGATGGAGACAGGCTCCTACGAGCAGTACTTC. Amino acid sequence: CASSPMMETGSYEQYF.

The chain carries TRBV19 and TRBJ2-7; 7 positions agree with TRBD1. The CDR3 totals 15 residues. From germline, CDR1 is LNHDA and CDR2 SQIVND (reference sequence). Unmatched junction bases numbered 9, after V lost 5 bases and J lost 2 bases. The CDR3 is CASSYLSGQPYEQYF. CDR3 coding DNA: TGTGCCAGTAGTTATCTGTCGGGACAGCCCTACGAGCAGTACTTC.

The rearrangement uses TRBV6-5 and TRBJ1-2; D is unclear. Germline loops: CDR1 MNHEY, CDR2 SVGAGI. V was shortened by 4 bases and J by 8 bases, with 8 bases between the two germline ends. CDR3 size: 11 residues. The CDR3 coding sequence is TGTGCCAGCAGTTCCTTCGGGGGCTACACCTTC. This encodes CASSSFGGYTF.

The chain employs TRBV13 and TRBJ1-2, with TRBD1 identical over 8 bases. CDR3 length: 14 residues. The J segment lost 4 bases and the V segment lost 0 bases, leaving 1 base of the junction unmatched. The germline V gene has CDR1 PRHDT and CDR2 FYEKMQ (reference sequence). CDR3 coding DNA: TGTGCCAGCAGCTTAGGAACAGGGGGCTATGGCTACACCTTC. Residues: CASSLGTGGYGYTF.

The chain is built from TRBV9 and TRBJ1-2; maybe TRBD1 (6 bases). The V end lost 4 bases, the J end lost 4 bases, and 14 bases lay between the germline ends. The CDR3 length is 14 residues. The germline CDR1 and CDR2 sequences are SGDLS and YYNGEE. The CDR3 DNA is TGTGCCAGCAGCCCCGGGGAGGGGGTCTATGGCTACACCTTC. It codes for CASSPGEGVYGYTF. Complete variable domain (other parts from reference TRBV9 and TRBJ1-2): DSGVTQTPKHLITATGQRVTLRCSPRSGDLSVYWYQQSLDQGLQFLIQYYNGEERAKGNILERFSAQQFPDLHSELNLSSLELGDSALYFCASSPGEGVYGYTFGSGTRLTVV.

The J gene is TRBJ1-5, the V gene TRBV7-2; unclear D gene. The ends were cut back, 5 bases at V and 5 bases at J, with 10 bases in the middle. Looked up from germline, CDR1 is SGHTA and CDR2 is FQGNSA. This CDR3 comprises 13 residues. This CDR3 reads CASSPTRDQPQHF. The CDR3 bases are TGTGCCAGCAGCCCCACCCGGGATCAGCCCCAGCATTTT.

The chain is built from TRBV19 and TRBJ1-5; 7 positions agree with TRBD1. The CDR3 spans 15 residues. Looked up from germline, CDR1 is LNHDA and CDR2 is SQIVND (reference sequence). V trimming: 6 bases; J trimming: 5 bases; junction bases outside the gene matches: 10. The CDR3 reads CASSHPDRDYQPQHF. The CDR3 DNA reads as TGTGCCAGTAGCCACCCCGACAGGGACTATCAGCCCCAGCATTTT.

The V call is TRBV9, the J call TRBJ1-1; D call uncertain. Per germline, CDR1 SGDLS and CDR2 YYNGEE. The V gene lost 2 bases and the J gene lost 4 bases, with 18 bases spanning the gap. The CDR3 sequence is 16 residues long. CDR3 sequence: CASSVESSGSSTEAFF. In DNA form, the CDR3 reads TGTGCCAGCAGCGTGGAAAGCTCGGGGTCATCCACTGAAGCTTTCTTT.

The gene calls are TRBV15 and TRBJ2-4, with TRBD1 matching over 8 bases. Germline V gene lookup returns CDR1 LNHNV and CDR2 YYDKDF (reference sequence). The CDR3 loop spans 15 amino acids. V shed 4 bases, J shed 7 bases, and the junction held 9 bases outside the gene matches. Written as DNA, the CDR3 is TGTGCCACCAGCAACGACAGGGGTTGGTCGAACATTCAGTACTTC. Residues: CATSNDRGWSNIQYF.

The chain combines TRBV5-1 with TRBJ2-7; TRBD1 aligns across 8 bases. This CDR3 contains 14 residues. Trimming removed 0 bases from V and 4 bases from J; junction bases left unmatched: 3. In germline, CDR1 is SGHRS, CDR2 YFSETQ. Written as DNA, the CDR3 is TGCGCCAGCAGCTTGGCCAGGGGGCGTTACGAGCAGTACTTC. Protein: CASSLARGRYEQYF.

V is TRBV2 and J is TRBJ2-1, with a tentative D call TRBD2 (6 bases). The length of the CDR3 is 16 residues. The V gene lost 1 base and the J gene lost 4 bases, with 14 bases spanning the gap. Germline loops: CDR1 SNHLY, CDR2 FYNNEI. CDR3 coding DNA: TGTGCCAGCAGTGAAGGGGTGGAGGGGTTTTACAATGAGCAGTTCTTC. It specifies CASSEGVEGFYNEQFF.

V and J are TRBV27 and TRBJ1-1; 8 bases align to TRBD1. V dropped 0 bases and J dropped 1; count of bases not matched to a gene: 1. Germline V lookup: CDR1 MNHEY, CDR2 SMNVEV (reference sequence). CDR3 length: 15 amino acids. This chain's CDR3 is CASSLSQGANTEAFF. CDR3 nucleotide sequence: TGTGCCAGCAGTTTATCGCAGGGGGCGAACACTGAAGCTTTCTTT.

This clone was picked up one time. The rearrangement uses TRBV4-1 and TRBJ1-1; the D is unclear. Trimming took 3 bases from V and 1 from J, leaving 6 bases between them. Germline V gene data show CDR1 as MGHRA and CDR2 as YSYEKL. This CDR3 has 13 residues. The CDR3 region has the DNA TGCGCCAGCAGCCACCCAAAGAACACTGAAGCTTTCTTT. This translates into CASSHPKNTEAFF.